This T cell receptor (beta chain) was recovered during a study of T cell repertoires in cytomegalovirus infection. This clonotype was seen repeatedly, ten times or more. With V trimmed by 2 bases and J by 0 bases, 10 bases remained unmatched. The germline gives CDR1 SEHNR, CDR2 FQNEAQ (reference sequence). There are 19 residues in the CDR3. TCRdb reprocessed the reads via MiXCR and lists one record per CDR3 protein. Of some 300,000 distinct CDR3 sequences detected, approximately 10% appear once; the ten largest clones hold around 2.6%. The chain has TRBV7-9 and TRBJ2-3; 11 positions match TRBD2. Sequences were obtained from PBMCs. This TCR derives from a human donor in good health (CMV status not recorded). Some clones in this sample may be carry-over from other donors' samples. The CDR3 bases are TGTGCCAGCAGCTTAAAGGGCTTGACTAGCGGGGAAAGCACAGATACGCAGTATTTT. It is translated as CASSLKGLTSGESTDTQYF.